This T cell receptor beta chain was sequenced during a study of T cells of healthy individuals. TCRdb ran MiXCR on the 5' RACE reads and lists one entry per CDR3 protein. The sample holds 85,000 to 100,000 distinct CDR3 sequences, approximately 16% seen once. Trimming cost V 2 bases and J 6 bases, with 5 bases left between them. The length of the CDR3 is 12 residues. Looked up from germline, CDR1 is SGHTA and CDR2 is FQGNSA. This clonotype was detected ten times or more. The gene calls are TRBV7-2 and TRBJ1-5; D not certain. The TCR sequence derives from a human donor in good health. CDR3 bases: TGTGCCAGCAGCTTAAGTACTCAGCCCCAGCATTTT. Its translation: CASSLSTQPQHF.